This T cell receptor beta chain was identified during a study of blood T cell repertoires in COVID-19. Study-level information: Spain, Italy and the United States supplied samples that represented acute and convalescent COVID-19. PBMCs, B-cell-depleted T cells, or T cells were the source of the cDNA or gDNA that made up the material.

Trimming took 0 bases from V and 7 from J; bases not matched to a gene: 13. CDR3 length equals 16 residues. Germline values: CDR1 GTSNPN, CDR2 SVGIG (reference sequence). Measured with immunoSEQ multiplex PCR; TCRdb has only the in-frame clones, and not every one. In the table there are approximately 100,000 clones, over 70% of which are singletons. J is TRBJ1-2 and V is TRBV30; 8 positions agree with TRBD1. Sequenced sample: peripheral blood. The clonotype originates from a man aged 45-65 years with acute or convalescent COVID-19. The chain's CDR3 is CAWSVHRPKQGGGYTF. The CDR3, as DNA: TGTGCCTGGAGTGTACATCGTCCCAAACAGGGGGGTGGCTACACCTTC. Full variable domain (outside the CDR3, taken from reference TRBV30 and TRBJ1-2): SQTIHQWPATLVQPVGSPLSLECTVEGTSNPNLYWYRQAAGRGLQLLFYSVGIGQISSEVPQNLSASRPQDRQFILSSKKLLLSDSGFYLCAWSVHRPKQGGGYTFGSGTRLTVV.